This TCR beta chain was sequenced for a study of OX40 agonist ivuxolimab in advanced cancers. For the study at large: Patient treatment consisted of intravenous ivuxolimab administration every 2 weeks at 0.01 to 10 mg/kg.

The study's findings and limits: Average numbers of expanded clones were greater in CD8+ T cells than in CD4+.

Germline-derived CDR1 and CDR2 are SGHRS and YFSETQ. V dropped 4 bases and J dropped 5 bases, with 15 bases sitting between them. The CDR3 totals 14 residues. This clone was seen a few times. No antigen is known for it. Profiled with immunoSEQ multiplex PCR; TCRdb holds only in-frame clones, not every one. Of around 79,000 clones listed, approximately 86% are singletons. The sequencing used CD4+ or CD8+ T cells sorted from blood, collected in a trial of the OX40 agonist ivuxolimab. The chain employs TRBV5-1 and TRBJ1-2; D might be TRBD1 (6 bases). This TCR derives from an adult with an advanced solid tumor such as melanoma, head and neck, liver or kidney cancer. This CDR3 is CASSPREGGYGYTF. As DNA, the CDR3 is TGCGCCAGCAGCCCCCGTGAGGGGGGGTATGGCTACACCTTC. Supplemented by reference TRBV5-1 and TRBJ1-2, the full variable domain reads KAGVTQTPRYLIKTRGQQVTLSCSPISGHRSVSWYQQTPGQGLQFLFEYFSETQRNKGNFPGRFSGRQFSNSRSEMNVSTLELGDSALYLCASSPREGGYGYTFGSGTRLTVV.